This T cell receptor (beta chain) was profiled in a study of T cell responses to AZD1222 COVID-19 vaccine. Study-wide points: Increases in Spike-specific TCR breadth and depth were seen after two AZD1222 doses.

Profiling relied on immunoSEQ multiplex PCR, and the TCRdb table lists in-frame clones only, not all of them. Among approximately 300,000 clones listed, 85% to 95% were seen once. Germline values: CDR1 LGHNA, CDR2 YNFKEQ. V trimming: 4 bases; J trimming: 4 bases; junction bases outside the gene matches: 11. The CDR3 consists of 16 residues. In regard to this clone: Its antigen is still unknown.

This sample comprised peripheral blood, obtained 28 days after the second AZD1222 dose. This sequence originates from an adult who received the AZD1222 COVID-19 vaccine. The chain employs TRBV4-2 and TRBJ2-3; 7 bases are shared with TRBD2. In nucleotides, the CDR3 is TGTGCCAGCAGCCCAGGGCGGGGGAGTGGATCAGATACGCAGTATTTT. Translating it yields CASSPGRGSGSDTQYF.